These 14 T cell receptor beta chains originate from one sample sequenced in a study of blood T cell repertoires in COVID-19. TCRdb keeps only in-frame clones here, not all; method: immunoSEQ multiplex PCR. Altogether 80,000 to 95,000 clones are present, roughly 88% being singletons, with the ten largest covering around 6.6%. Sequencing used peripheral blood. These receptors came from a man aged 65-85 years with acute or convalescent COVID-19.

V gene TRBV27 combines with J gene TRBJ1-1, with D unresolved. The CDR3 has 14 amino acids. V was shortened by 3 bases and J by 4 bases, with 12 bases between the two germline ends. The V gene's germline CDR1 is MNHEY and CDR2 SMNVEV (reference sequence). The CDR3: CASSFGVSGTEAFF. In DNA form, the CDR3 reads TGTGCCAGCAGTTTCGGGGTAAGTGGCACTGAAGCTTTCTTT.

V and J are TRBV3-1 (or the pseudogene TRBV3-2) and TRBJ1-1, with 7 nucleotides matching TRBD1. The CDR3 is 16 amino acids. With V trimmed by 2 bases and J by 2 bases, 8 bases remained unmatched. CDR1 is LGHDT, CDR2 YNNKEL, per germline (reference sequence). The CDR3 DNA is TGTGCCAGCAGCCAACAGAAGACAGGGCATAACACTGAAGCTTTCTTT. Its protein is CASSQQKTGHNTEAFF.

For the CDR3, the DNA is TGTGCCAGCAGTATGACCGGGACAGGGACCAATGAGCAGTTCTTC. Translated, it gives CASSMTGTGTNEQFF. The V call is TRBV6-5, the J call TRBJ2-1; 9 bases match TRBD1. The CDR3 is made up of 15 amino acids. V gave up 5 bases and J gave up 6 bases; unmatched junction bases: 8. Germline CDR1 is MNHEY and CDR2 is SVGAGI.

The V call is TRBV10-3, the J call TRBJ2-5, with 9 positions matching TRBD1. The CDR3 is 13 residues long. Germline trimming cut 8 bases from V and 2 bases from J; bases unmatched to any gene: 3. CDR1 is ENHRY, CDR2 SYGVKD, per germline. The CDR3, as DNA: TGTGCCATCGGGGGACAGGGACAAGAGACCCAGTACTTC. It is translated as CAIGGQGQETQYF.

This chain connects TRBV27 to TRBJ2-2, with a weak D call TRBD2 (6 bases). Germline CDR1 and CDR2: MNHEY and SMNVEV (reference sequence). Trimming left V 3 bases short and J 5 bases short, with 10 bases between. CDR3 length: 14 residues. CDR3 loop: CASSFVRETGELFF. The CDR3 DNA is TGTGCCAGCAGTTTCGTTCGGGAGACCGGGGAGCTGTTTTTT.

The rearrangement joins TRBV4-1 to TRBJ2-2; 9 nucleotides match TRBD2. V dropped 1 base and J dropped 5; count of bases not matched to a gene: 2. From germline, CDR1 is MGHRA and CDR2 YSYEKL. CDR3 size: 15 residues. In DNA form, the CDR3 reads TGCGCCAGCAGCCAAGGCCTAGCGGGGACCGGGGAGCTGTTTTTT. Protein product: CASSQGLAGTGELFF.

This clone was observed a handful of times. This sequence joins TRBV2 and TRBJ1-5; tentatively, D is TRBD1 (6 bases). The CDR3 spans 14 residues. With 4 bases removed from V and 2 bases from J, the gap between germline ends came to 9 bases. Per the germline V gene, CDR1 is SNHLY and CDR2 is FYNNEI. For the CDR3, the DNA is TGTGCCAGCAGTGCCAGGGGAGGCAATCAGCCCCAGCATTTT. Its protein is CASSARGGNQPQHF.

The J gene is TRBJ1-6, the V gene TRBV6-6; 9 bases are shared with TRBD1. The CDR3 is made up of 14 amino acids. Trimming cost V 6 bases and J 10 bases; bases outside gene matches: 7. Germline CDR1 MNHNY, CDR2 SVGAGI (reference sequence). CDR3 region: CASSLGTGNSPLHF. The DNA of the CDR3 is TGTGCCAGCAGCCTCGGGACAGGGAACTCACCCCTCCACTTT.

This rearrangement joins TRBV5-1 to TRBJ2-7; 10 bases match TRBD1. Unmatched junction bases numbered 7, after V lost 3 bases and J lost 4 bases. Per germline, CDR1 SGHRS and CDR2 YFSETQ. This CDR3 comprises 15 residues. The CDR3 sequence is CASSSRQGASYEQYF. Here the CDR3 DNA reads TGCGCCAGCAGCTCACGACAGGGGGCATCTTACGAGCAGTACTTC.

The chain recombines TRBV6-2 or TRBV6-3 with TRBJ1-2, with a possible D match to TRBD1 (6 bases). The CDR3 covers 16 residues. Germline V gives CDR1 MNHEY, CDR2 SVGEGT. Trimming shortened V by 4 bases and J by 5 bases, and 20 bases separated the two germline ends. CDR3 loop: CASSFFRGQPLYGYTF. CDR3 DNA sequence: TGTGCCAGCAGTTTCTTCAGGGGCCAACCGTTATATGGCTACACCTTC.

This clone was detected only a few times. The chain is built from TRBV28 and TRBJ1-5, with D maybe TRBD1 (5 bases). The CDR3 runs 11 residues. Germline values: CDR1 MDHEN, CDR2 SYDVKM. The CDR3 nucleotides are TGTGGGACATCCGGCAATCAGCCCCAGCATTTT. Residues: CGTSGNQPQHF. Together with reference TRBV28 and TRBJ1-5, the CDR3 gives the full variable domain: DVKVTQSSRYLVKRTGEKVFLECVQDMDHENMFWYRQDPGLGLRLIYFSYDVKMKEKGDIPEGYSVSREKKERFSLILESASTNQTSMYLCGTSGNQPQHFGDGTRLSIL.

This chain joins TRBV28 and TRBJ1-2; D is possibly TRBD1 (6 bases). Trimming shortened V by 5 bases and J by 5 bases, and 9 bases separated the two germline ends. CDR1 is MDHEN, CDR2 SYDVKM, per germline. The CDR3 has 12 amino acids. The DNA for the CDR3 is TGTGCCAGCAGTCAACAGGGTTATGGCTACACCTTC. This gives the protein CASSQQGYGYTF.

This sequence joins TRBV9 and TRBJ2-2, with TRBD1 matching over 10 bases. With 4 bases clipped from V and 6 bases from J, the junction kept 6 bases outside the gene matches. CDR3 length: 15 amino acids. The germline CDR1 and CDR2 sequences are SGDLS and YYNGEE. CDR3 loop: CASSPTTGGAGELFF. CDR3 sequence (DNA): TGTGCCAGCAGCCCGACGACAGGGGGCGCCGGGGAGCTGTTTTTT. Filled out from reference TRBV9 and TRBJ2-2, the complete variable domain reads DSGVTQTPKHLITATGQRVTLRCSPRSGDLSVYWYQQSLDQGLQFLIQYYNGEERAKGNILERFSAQQFPDLHSELNLSSLELGDSALYFCASSPTTGGAGELFFGEGSRLTVL.

The CDR3 DNA sequence: TGTGCCAGCAGTTTGACAGCTCTGTCCGAGCAGTACTTC. As protein: CASSLTALSEQYF. The chain employs TRBV12-3 or TRBV12-4 and TRBJ2-7, with a weak D call TRBD1 (5 bases). V was shortened by 3 bases and J by 6 bases, with 12 bases between the two germline ends. The CDR3 spans 13 residues.